What follows is one TCR beta chain and its context. The data were obtained in a study of blood T cell repertoires in COVID-19. Study information: Samples taken during acute and convalescent COVID-19 were collected in the United States, Italy and Spain. Sources were T cells, B-cell-depleted T cells, or PBMCs; the material itself was cDNA or gDNA.

This CDR3 is built from 14 residues. Trimming took off 0 bases at V and 1 base at J, with 7 bases between the two ends. CDR1 LGHNA and CDR2 YNFKEQ come from the germline V gene. Some clones are missing from TCRdb's copy, which holds only in-frame ones; the method was immunoSEQ multiplex PCR. This table holds under 350,000 clones, approximately 86% found once. Clinical histories supplied by participants themselves formed the basis of cohort assignment. The origin of this receptor is a woman in her thirties or forties with acute COVID-19. The specimen sequenced was PBMCs or T cells enriched from blood (not recorded which). V and J are TRBV4-2 and TRBJ2-7; D is uncertain. This chain's CDR3 is CASSQDTVSYEQYF. CDR3 coding DNA: TGTGCCAGCAGCCAAGATACTGTGTCCTACGAGCAGTACTTC.